A single sample gave rise to the 29 T cell receptor beta chains below, sequenced in a study of OX40 agonist ivuxolimab in advanced cancers. Library construction relied on the immunoSEQ multiplex PCR assay. TCRdb stores this immuneACCESS table with in-frame sequences only. Part of the clones is absent; in the studies checked, under half of the shortfall reflects unresolved V genes, and no reason is known for the rest. The sample data list about 66,000 clones, and roughly nine tenths of these were observed just once. Jointly, the top ten make up around 0.33% of the sample. The sequences come from CD4+ or CD8+ T cells sorted from blood, collected in a trial of the OX40 agonist ivuxolimab. The receptors were sampled from an adult with an advanced solid tumor such as melanoma, head and neck, liver or kidney cancer.

V is TRBV28 and J is TRBJ2-7; D may be TRBD2 (6 bases). This CDR3 spans 15 amino acids. The germline gives CDR1 MDHEN, CDR2 SYDVKM. V was pared by 3 bases and J by 0 bases, with 12 bases between. The CDR3 is CASSLGGASSYEQYF. In DNA form, the CDR3 reads TGTGCCAGCAGTTTGGGGGGAGCCAGCTCCTACGAGCAGTACTTC.

The chain has TRBV18 and TRBJ2-3; TRBD2 matches 7 bases. Per the germline V gene, CDR1 is KGHSH and CDR2 is LQKENI. Trimming at V came to 6 bases and at J to 2 bases, leaving 11 bases not matched to a gene. The CDR3 runs to 16 residues. The CDR3 DNA is TGTGCCAGCTCGCTCCTTCGGGCGGGAGCCACAGATACGCAGTATTTT. This encodes CASSLLRAGATDTQYF.

The chain recombines TRBV5-6 with TRBJ2-7; no clear D. Trimming removed 1 base from V and 2 bases from J, with 7 bases in between. The CDR3 contains 13 residues. Germline CDR1 SGHDT, CDR2 YYEEEE. The CDR3 sequence is CASSLLWAYEQYF. As DNA, the CDR3 is TGTGCCAGCAGCTTGTTATGGGCCTACGAGCAGTACTTC.

The chain employs TRBV30 and TRBJ2-5; D remains unclear. The CDR3 consists of 12 residues. Germline V gene data show CDR1 as GTSNPN and CDR2 as SVGIG (reference sequence). The V and J ends lost 0 bases and 4 bases respectively, with 6 bases between them. CDR3 loop: CAWSVGRETQYF. In DNA form, the CDR3 reads TGTGCCTGGAGTGTAGGAAGAGAGACCCAGTACTTC.

V and J are TRBV10-1 and TRBJ2-5, with 8 nucleotides matching TRBD2. The last part of the DNA fits TRBJ2-7 better; the J call may be wrong. CDR1 is WNHNN, CDR2 SYGVQD, per germline (reference sequence). This CDR3 has 16 residues. The CDR3 nucleotides read TGCGCCAGCAGTGAGAATACCCCGGGACTAGGCTACGAGCAGTACTTC. Translation gives CASSENTPGLGYEQYF.

There are a few counts of this clone. CDR3 amino acids: CASSQVPAGRTEAFF. The DNA of the CDR3 is TGCGCCAGCAGCCAAGTACCGGCAGGTCGCACTGAAGCTTTCTTT. The chain has TRBV4-1 and TRBJ1-1; unclear D gene. The V gene's germline CDR1 is MGHRA and CDR2 YSYEKL. The CDR3 totals 15 residues. V was shortened by 1 base and J by 4 bases, with 13 bases between the two germline ends.

V gene TRBV28 combines with J gene TRBJ2-1, with 7 bases matching TRBD2. CDR1 and CDR2 (germline): MDHEN, SYDVKM. The CDR3 consists of 13 residues. J lost 5 bases, V lost 7 bases, and 5 bases had no gene match. CDR3 protein: CASKERDDNEQFF. CDR3 bases: TGTGCCAGCAAAGAGCGGGACGACAATGAGCAGTTCTTC. The variable domain in full, with the rest retrieved from reference TRBV28 and TRBJ2-1, is DVKVTQSSRYLVKRTGEKVFLECVQDMDHENMFWYRQDPGLGLRLIYFSYDVKMKEKGDIPEGYSVSREKKERFSLILESASTNQTSMYLCASKERDDNEQFFGPGTRLTVL.

This clone has a single count. The chain carries TRBV12-5 and TRBJ2-3, with TRBD1 matching 12 bases. The CDR3 sequence is 16 residues long. Looked up from germline, CDR1 is LGHNT and CDR2 is FRNRAP. V shed 5 bases and J 4 bases; nucleotides not matched to a gene: 7. CDR3 sequence: CASGTPGTGGSDTQYF. The CDR3 nucleotides read TGTGCTAGTGGTACCCCCGGGACAGGGGGCTCAGATACGCAGTATTTT.

The chain has TRBV18 and TRBJ2-3; the match to TRBD1 covers 8 bases. The CDR3 loop spans 17 amino acids. The V gene's germline CDR1 is KGHSH and CDR2 LQKENI. J gave up 5 bases and V 1 base, and 11 bases lay outside the gene matches. CDR3 DNA sequence: TGTGCCAGCTCACCACGTGTCGGAGGACAGGGTGGAGATACGCAGTATTTT. It yields the protein CASSPRVGGQGGDTQYF. Full variable domain (missing parts from reference TRBV18 and TRBJ2-3): NAGVMQNPRHLVRRRGQEARLRCSPMKGHSHVYWYRQLPEEGLKFMVYLQKENIIDESGMPKERFSAEFPKEGPSILRIQQVVRGDSAAYFCASSPRVGGQGGDTQYFGPGTRLTVL.

The rearrangement links TRBV19 to TRBJ2-6; 8 bases fit TRBD1. V was clipped by 4 bases and J by 0 bases; unmatched bases: 5. The CDR3 covers 17 residues. The germline V gene has CDR1 LNHDA and CDR2 SQIVND (reference sequence). CDR3 protein: CASSNRGVSSGANVLTF. CDR3 DNA: TGTGCCAGTAGTAACAGGGGGGTATCCTCTGGGGCCAACGTCCTGACTTTC.

This chain links TRBV28 with TRBJ2-7, with 8 nucleotides matching TRBD2. This CDR3 comprises 15 residues. J lost 0 bases, V lost 7 bases, and 8 bases had no gene match. Germline assignment: CDR1 MDHEN and CDR2 SYDVKM. The CDR3 loop reads CASTTDRGGSYEQYF. CDR3 DNA: TGTGCCAGCACTACCGACCGGGGGGGCTCCTACGAGCAGTACTTC.

The chain combines TRBV6-6 with TRBJ1-5, with 9 positions matching TRBD1. The CDR3 has 15 residues. Germline V CDR1 and CDR2: MNHNY, SVGAGI (reference sequence). Trimming took 0 bases from V and 7 from J; bases not matched to a gene: 4. CDR3 amino acids: CASSYSRTGEQPQHF. CDR3 nucleotide sequence: TGTGCCAGCAGTTACTCCAGGACAGGGGAGCAGCCCCAGCATTTT.

This sequence joins TRBV5-4 and TRBJ2-1; no definite D call. The V end lost 2 bases, the J end lost 11 bases, and 8 bases lay between the germline ends. This CDR3 has 11 amino acids. CDR1 and CDR2 from the germline V gene are SGHNT and YYREEE (reference sequence). The CDR3 region has the DNA TGTGCCAGCAGCTTCTCGTCCCAGCAGTTCTTC. Its translation is CASSFSSQQFF.

This clone was detected once. The rearrangement links TRBV15 to TRBJ2-7; a possible D gene is TRBD2 (6 bases). CDR3 length: 15 amino acids. Germline-derived CDR1 and CDR2 are LNHNV and YYDKDF (reference sequence). Trimming took 2 bases from V and 3 from J, leaving 14 bases between them. This CDR3 is CATSRSIAEYYEQYF. The CDR3 bases are TGTGCCACCAGCAGATCGATAGCGGAGTACTACGAGCAGTACTTC.

The chain is built from TRBV6-1 and TRBJ2-2; 13 bases agree with TRBD2. CDR1 and CDR2 (germline): MNHNS, SASEGT. This CDR3 is built from 15 residues. V lost 7 bases and J lost 4; bases outside the gene matches: 3. The chain's CDR3 is CASKGLAGITGELFF. The DNA for the CDR3 is TGTGCCAGCAAGGGACTAGCGGGGATCACCGGGGAGCTGTTTTTT.

This chain uses TRBV14 with TRBJ2-7, with 8 bases identical to TRBD2. This CDR3 spans 14 amino acids. Germline lookup yields CDR1 SGHDN and CDR2 FVKESK. With 1 base clipped from V and 5 bases from J, the junction kept 4 bases outside the gene matches. The CDR3 DNA reads TGTGCCAGCAGCCAAGCGAGACTAGCGAACGAGCAGTACTTC. Residues: CASSQARLANEQYF.

CDR3 coding DNA: TGTGCCAGCAGCCCTGGACAGGCAGACTATGGCTACACCTTC. Translated: CASSPGQADYGYTF. The chain employs TRBV7-9 and TRBJ1-2; 7 nucleotides match TRBD1. The V and J ends lost 5 bases and 3 bases, in that order; junction bases with no gene match: 6. The CDR3 totals 14 residues. Germline V CDR1 and CDR2: SEHNR, FQNEAQ (reference sequence).

The chain links TRBV5-1 to TRBJ1-3, with no clear D. The V gene's germline CDR1 is SGHRS and CDR2 YFSETQ. The germline V and J ends were trimmed by 0 bases and 4 bases, with 5 bases remaining between them. This CDR3 is 13 amino acids long. CDR3 sequence (DNA): TGCGCCAGCAGCTTGGAGGGCGGAAACACCATATATTTT. The encoded protein is CASSLEGGNTIYF.

This clone appeared a single time. Written as DNA, the CDR3 is TGTGCCACCAGCAAATGGACAGACTCCTACGAGCAGTACTTC. Its translation: CATSKWTDSYEQYF. This chain connects TRBV15 to TRBJ2-7; TRBD1 is a possible D gene (6 bases). This CDR3 has 14 residues. The germline V gene encodes CDR1 LNHNV and CDR2 YYDKDF (reference sequence). Trimming cost V 4 bases and J 0 bases, with 10 bases left between them.

The chain combines TRBV15 with TRBJ2-7; no reliable D call. Germline-derived CDR1 and CDR2 are LNHNV and YYDKDF (reference sequence). This CDR3 is built from 15 residues. V lost 0 bases to trimming and J lost 8 bases, with 17 bases between them. The CDR3 loop reads CATSRDTVANNQQYF. Written as DNA, the CDR3 is TGTGCCACCAGCAGAGATACCGTCGCGAACAACCAGCAGTACTTC.

This chain uses TRBV28 with TRBJ2-5; TRBD1 aligns across 8 bases. In germline, CDR1 is MDHEN, CDR2 SYDVKM. Trimming cost V 3 bases and J 3 bases; bases outside gene matches: 3. The CDR3 length is 14 residues. This CDR3 reads CASSLTGVEETQYF. CDR3 in DNA: TGTGCCAGCAGTTTGACAGGGGTCGAAGAGACCCAGTACTTC.

V gene TRBV4-1 combines with J gene TRBJ2-3; 8 bases agree with TRBD2. The trim removed 1 base at V and 7 bases at J, leaving 10 bases unmatched. The CDR3 runs to 16 residues. CDR1 and CDR2 (germline): MGHRA, YSYEKL. The CDR3 bases are TGCGCCAGCAGCCAAGGACTAACGGGAGGGAGTTATACGCAGTATTTT. Translating gives CASSQGLTGGSYTQYF.

This clone was observed once. The chain employs TRBV7-8 and TRBJ2-7, with 8 positions matching TRBD2. The CDR3 extends over 15 amino acids. Losses at the gene ends were 5 bases for V and 4 bases for J; bases not matched to a gene: 10. Germline V gene data show CDR1 as SGHVS and CDR2 as FQNEAQ. CDR3 in amino acids: CASSPIAGSRYEQYF. DNA for the CDR3: TGTGCCAGCAGCCCGATAGCGGGAAGTCGTTACGAGCAGTACTTC.

The chain uses TRBV6-1 and TRBJ1-5; no definite D call. V dropped 2 bases and J dropped 10 bases, with 12 bases sitting between them. The germline V gene encodes CDR1 MNHNS and CDR2 SASEGT. This CDR3 has 13 amino acids. CDR3 in DNA: TGTGCCAGCAGTGAATTCCGTAGTTCCCCCCAGCATTTT. This translates into CASSEFRSSPQHF.

This CDR3 reads CASSPSRAYEQYF. The CDR3 DNA reads TGTGCCAGCTCACCTTCGAGGGCCTACGAGCAGTACTTC. The chain employs TRBV18 and TRBJ2-7; TRBD2 might be the D (5 bases). Germline V gene lookup returns CDR1 KGHSH and CDR2 LQKENI. With 3 bases removed from V and 2 bases from J, the gap between germline ends came to 8 bases. The CDR3 loop spans 13 amino acids. Complete variable domain (other parts from reference TRBV18 and TRBJ2-7): NAGVMQNPRHLVRRRGQEARLRCSPMKGHSHVYWYRQLPEEGLKFMVYLQKENIIDESGMPKERFSAEFPKEGPSILRIQQVVRGDSAAYFCASSPSRAYEQYFGPGTRLTVT.

This chain joins TRBV28 and TRBJ2-1; a possible D gene is TRBD2 (5 bases). Trimming left V 8 bases short and J 8 bases short, with 19 bases between. From germline, CDR1 is MDHEN and CDR2 SYDVKM. This CDR3 is built from 14 residues. As DNA, the CDR3 is TGTGCCAGCCGAAACTTCGGAGGCAGCGATGAGCAGTTCTTC. Its protein is CASRNFGGSDEQFF.

The chain recombines TRBV21-1 with TRBJ2-1; the DNA was not used to check the table's D call, TRBD1. TRBV21-1 is a recognized pseudogene. The CDR3 extends over 17 amino acids. CDR3 nucleotide sequence: TGTGCCAGCAGCATCCGGACAGTTCAGTTCTCCTACAATGAGCAGTTCTTC. Translated: CASSIRTVQFSYNEQFF.

The genes are TRBV25-1 and TRBJ2-1; 8 bases agree with TRBD2. The CDR3 spans 17 residues. In germline, CDR1 is MGHDK, CDR2 SYGVNS. V shed 1 base, J shed 9 bases, and the junction held 14 bases outside the gene matches. The DNA for the CDR3 is TGTGCCAGCAGTGAATCTATTTTGGCGGGAGGTGACGCTGAGCAGTTCTTC. Amino acids: CASSESILAGGDAEQFF.

The chain couples TRBV4-1 to TRBJ2-5; TRBD2 might be the D (5 bases). CDR1 is MGHRA and CDR2 is YSYEKL in the germline V gene. Trimming removed 1 base at V and 3 bases at J, with 12 bases between. There are 15 residues in the CDR3. CDR3 sequence: CASSQGGRNEETQYF. In DNA form, the CDR3 reads TGCGCCAGCAGCCAAGGCGGGCGGAACGAAGAGACCCAGTACTTC.